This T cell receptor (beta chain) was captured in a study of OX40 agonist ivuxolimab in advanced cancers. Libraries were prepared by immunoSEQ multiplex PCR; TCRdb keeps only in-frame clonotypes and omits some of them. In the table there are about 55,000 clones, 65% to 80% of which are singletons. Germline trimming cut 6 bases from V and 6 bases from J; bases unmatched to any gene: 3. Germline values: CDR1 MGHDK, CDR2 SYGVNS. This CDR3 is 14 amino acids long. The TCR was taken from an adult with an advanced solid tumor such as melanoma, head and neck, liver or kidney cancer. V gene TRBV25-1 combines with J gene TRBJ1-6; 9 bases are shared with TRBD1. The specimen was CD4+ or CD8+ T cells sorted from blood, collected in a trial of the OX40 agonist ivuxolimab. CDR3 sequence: CASRSGQGNSPLHF. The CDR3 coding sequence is TGTGCCAGCAGGTCGGGACAGGGTAATTCACCCCTCCACTTT.